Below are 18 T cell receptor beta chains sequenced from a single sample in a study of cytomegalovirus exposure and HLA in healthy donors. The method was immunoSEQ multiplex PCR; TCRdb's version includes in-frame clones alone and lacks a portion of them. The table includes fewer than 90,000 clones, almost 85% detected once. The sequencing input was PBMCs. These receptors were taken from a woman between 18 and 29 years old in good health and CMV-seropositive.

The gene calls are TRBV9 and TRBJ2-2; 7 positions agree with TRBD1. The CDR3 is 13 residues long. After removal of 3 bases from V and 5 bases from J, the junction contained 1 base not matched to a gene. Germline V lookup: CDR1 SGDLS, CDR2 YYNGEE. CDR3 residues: CASSGTGTGELFF. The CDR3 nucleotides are TGTGCCAGCAGCGGGACAGGTACCGGGGAGCTGTTTTTT.

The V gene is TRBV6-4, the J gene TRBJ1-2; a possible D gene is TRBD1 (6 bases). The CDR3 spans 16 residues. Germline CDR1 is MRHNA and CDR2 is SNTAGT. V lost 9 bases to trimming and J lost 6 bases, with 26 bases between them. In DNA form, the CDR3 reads TGTGCCAGTTTCCAGGCAGGGGTCCCTAATCCTGATGGCTACACCTTC. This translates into CASFQAGVPNPDGYTF.

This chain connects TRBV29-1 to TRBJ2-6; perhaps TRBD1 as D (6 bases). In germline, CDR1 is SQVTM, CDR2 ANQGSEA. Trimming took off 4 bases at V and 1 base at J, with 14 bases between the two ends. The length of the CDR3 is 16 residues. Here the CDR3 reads CSVAGQSPSGANVLTF. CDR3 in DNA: TGCAGCGTTGCAGGACAGTCTCCTTCTGGGGCCAACGTCCTGACTTTC. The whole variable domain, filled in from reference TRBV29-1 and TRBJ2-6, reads SAVISQKPSRDICQRGTSLTIQCQVDSQVTMMFWYRQQPGQSLTLIATANQGSEATYESGFVIDKFPISRPNLTFSTLTVSNMSPEDSSIYLCSVAGQSPSGANVLTFGAGSRLTVL.

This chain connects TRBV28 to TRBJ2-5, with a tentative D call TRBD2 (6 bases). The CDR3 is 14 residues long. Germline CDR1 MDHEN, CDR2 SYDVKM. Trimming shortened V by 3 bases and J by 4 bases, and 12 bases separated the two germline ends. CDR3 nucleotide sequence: TGTGCCAGCAGTTTCCCCGGGGGTGGAGAGACCCAGTACTTC. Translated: CASSFPGGGETQYF.

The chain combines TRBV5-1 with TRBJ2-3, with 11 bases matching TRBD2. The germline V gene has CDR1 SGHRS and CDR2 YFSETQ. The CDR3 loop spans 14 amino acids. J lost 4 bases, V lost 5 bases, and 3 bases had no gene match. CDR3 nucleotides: TGCGCCAGCAGGACTAGCGGGGCCCCAGATACGCAGTATTTT. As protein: CASRTSGAPDTQYF. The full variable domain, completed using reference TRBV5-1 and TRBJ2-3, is KAGVTQTPRYLIKTRGQQVTLSCSPISGHRSVSWYQQTPGQGLQFLFEYFSETQRNKGNFPGRFSGRQFSNSRSEMNVSTLELGDSALYLCASRTSGAPDTQYFGPGTRLTVL.

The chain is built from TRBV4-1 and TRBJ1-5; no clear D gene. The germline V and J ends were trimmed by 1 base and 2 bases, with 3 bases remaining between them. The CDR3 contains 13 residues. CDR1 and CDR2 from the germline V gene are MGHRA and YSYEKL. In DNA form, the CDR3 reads TGCGCCAGCAGCCAAGTCGGCAATCAGCCCCAGCATTTT. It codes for CASSQVGNQPQHF.

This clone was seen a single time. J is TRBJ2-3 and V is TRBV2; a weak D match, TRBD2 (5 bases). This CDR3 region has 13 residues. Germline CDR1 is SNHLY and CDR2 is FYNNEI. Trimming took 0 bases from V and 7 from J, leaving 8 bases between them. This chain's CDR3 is CASSEAGGNTQYF. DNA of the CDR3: TGTGCCAGCAGTGAAGCTGGAGGTAATACGCAGTATTTT.

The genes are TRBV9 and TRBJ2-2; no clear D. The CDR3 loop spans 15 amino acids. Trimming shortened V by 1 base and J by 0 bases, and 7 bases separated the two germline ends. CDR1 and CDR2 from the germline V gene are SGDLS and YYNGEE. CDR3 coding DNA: TGTGCCAGCAGCGTATCCCCCTCGAACACCGGGGAGCTGTTTTTT. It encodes CASSVSPSNTGELFF.

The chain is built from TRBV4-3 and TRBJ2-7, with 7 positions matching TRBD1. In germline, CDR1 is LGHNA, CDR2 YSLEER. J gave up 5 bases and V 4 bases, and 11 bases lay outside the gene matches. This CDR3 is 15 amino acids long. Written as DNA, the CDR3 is TGCGCCAGCAGCCTCGGACAGGTCCCCGGGCACGAGCAGTACTTC. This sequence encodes CASSLGQVPGHEQYF.

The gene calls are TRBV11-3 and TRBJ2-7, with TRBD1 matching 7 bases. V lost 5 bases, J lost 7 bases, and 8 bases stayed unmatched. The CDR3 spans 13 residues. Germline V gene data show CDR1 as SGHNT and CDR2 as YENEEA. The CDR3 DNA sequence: TGTGCCAGCAGCCTTGGACAGGCCACAGAGCAGTACTTC. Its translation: CASSLGQATEQYF. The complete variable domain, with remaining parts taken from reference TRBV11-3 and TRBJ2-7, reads EAGVVQSPRYKIIEKKQPVAFWCNPISGHNTLYWYLQNLGQGPELLIRYENEEAVDDSQLPKDRFSAERLKGVDSTLKIQPAELGDSAVYLCASSLGQATEQYFGPGTRLTVT.

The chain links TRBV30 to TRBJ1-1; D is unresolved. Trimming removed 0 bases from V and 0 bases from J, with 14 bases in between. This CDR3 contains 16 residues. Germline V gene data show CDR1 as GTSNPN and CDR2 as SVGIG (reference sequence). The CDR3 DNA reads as TGTGCCTGGAGTGTACGCGTGAGAATAATGAACACTGAAGCTTTCTTT. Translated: CAWSVRVRIMNTEAFF.

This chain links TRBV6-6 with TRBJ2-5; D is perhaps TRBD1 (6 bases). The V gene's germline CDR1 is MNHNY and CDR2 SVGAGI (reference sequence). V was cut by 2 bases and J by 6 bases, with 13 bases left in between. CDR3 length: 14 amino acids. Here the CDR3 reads CASSYPDRMKTQYF. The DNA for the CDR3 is TGTGCCAGCAGTTACCCCGACAGGATGAAGACCCAGTACTTC.

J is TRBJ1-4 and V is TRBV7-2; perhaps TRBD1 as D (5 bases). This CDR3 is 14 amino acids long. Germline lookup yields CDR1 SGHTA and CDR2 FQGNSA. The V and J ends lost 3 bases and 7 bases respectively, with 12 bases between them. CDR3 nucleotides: TGTGCCAGCAGCTTGGAGGGGACGGGTGAAAAACTGTTTTTT. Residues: CASSLEGTGEKLFF.

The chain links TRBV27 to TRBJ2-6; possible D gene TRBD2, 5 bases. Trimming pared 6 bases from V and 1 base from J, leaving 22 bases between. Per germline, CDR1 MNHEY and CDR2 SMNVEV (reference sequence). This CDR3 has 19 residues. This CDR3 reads CASSSPLTGKRSGANVLTF. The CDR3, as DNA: TGTGCCAGCAGCTCCCCTCTGACGGGAAAACGTTCTGGGGCCAACGTCCTGACTTTC.

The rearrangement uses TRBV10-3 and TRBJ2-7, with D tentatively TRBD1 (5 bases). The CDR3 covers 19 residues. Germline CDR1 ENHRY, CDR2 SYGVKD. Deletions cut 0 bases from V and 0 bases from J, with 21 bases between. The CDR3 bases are TGTGCCATCAGTGAGTCAAGCAAGGGGTTCCGGACGTTCTCCTACGAGCAGTACTTC. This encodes CAISESSKGFRTFSYEQYF.

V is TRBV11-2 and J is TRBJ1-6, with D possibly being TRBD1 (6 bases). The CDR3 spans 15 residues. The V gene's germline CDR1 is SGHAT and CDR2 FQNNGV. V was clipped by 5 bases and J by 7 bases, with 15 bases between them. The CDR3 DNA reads TGTGCCAGCAGCGCACGACAGGCCCTCAATTCACCCCTCCACTTT. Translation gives CASSARQALNSPLHF.

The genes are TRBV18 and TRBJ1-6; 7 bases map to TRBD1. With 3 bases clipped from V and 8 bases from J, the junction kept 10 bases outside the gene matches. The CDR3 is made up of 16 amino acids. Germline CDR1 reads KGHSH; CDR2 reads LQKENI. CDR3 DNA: TGTGCCAGCTCACCGCGCGTAGACAGGGCACATTCACCCCTCCACTTT. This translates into CASSPRVDRAHSPLHF.

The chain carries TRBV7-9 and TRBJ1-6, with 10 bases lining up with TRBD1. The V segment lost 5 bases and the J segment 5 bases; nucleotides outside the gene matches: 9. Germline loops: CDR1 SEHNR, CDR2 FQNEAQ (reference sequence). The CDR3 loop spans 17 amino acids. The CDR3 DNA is TGTGCCAGCAGCGGAGACAGGGGGCGCTTGGATAATTCACCCCTCCACTTT. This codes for CASSGDRGRLDNSPLHF.